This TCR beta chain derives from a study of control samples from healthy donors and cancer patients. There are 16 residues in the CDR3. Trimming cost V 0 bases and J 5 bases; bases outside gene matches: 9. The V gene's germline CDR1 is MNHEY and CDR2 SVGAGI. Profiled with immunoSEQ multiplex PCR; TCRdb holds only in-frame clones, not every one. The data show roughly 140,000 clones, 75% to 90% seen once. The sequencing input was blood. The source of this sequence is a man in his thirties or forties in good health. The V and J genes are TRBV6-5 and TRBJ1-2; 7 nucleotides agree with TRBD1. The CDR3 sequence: CASSYSTVTGDYGYTF. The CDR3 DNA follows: TGTGCCAGCAGTTACTCGACAGTTACAGGGGATTATGGCTACACCTTC.